Following are 7 T cell receptor beta chains from one sample sequenced in a study of vaccination effects on CD4 cells after COVID-19. Expansion of antigen-specific CD4+ T cells with viral peptide pools was carried out by the ViraFEST assay before sequencing. Having been cultured for approximately ten days, the cells underwent CD4+ T cell isolation. Sometime from March through December 2020, the person acquired a SARS-CoV-2 infection that PCR confirmed. The antigens of these receptors remain unknown. Measured with immunoSEQ multiplex PCR; TCRdb has only the in-frame clones, and not every one. The data show roughly 26,000 clones, around 78% seen once. Source: CD4+ T cells from PBMCs cultured with HCoV-NL63 spike peptides, taken before COVID-19 vaccination. Source of these receptors: a human donor who had a prior SARS-CoV-2 infection.

The chain combines TRBV6-2 or TRBV6-3 with TRBJ2-7; D possibly corresponds to TRBD2 (5 bases). There are 14 residues in the CDR3. Trimming shortened V by 6 bases and J by 5 bases, and 17 bases separated the two germline ends. Per the germline V gene, CDR1 is MNHEY and CDR2 is SVGEGT. CDR3 sequence reads: CASSPSGAGNEQYF. In DNA form, the CDR3 reads TGTGCCAGCAGCCCCAGCGGCGCTGGAAACGAGCAGTACTTC.

This sequence joins TRBV5-6 and TRBJ2-7; the D is unclear. The germline CDR1 and CDR2 sequences are SGHDT and YYEEEE. The length of the CDR3 is 14 residues. V lost 0 bases and J lost 1, with 8 bases in between. CDR3 in amino acids: CASSLGFGSYEQYF. The CDR3 DNA reads TGTGCCAGCAGCTTGGGTTTCGGATCCTACGAGCAGTACTTC. The complete variable domain, with remaining parts taken from reference TRBV5-6 and TRBJ2-7, reads DAGVTQSPTHLIKTRGQQVTLRCSPKSGHDTVSWYQQALGQGPQFIFQYYEEEERQRGNFPDRFSGHQFPNYSSELNVNALLLGDSALYLCASSLGFGSYEQYFGPGTRLTVT.

The genes are TRBV15 and TRBJ2-1; D remains ambiguous. CDR1 LNHNV and CDR2 YYDKDF come from the germline V gene (reference sequence). Trimming left V 3 bases short and J 3 bases short, with 12 bases between. The CDR3 totals 15 residues. CDR3 sequence (DNA): TGTGCCACCAGCAGCCGGGTTGGGGACTACAATGAGCAGTTCTTC. This translates into CATSSRVGDYNEQFF.

The chain uses TRBV4-1 and TRBJ2-4, with D possibly TRBD1 on 6 matching bases. Germline V gene sequence: CDR1 MGHRA, CDR2 YSYEKL. The CDR3 has 17 amino acids. Trimming removed 1 base at V and 0 bases at J, with 13 bases between. CDR3 DNA sequence: TGCGCCAGCAGCCAAGTTGCCAGGGGAATAGCCAAAAACATTCAGTACTTC. This codes for CASSQVARGIAKNIQYF.

CDR3 amino acids: CASSYASGRGEDTQYF. The CDR3 bases are TGTGCCAGCAGTTACGCTAGCGGGAGAGGGGAAGATACGCAGTATTTT. The genes are TRBV6-2 or TRBV6-3 and TRBJ2-3; 10 bases match TRBD2. This CDR3 is built from 16 residues. In germline, CDR1 is MNHEY, CDR2 SVGEGT. Trimming cost V 2 bases and J 5 bases; bases outside gene matches: 7.

V and J are TRBV5-6 and TRBJ1-5, with a possible D match to TRBD1 (6 bases). This CDR3 comprises 13 residues. Looked up from germline, CDR1 is SGHDT and CDR2 is YYEEEE. The V end was cut by 1 base, the J end by 9 bases, with 11 bases between. The CDR3 region has the DNA TGTGCCAGCAGCTTGAGGGGGGTGGGGCCCCAGCATTTT. Its translation is CASSLRGVGPQHF.

This clone was counted a single time. V and J are TRBV9 and TRBJ2-1; perhaps TRBD2 as D (6 bases). The germline V gene encodes CDR1 SGDLS and CDR2 YYNGEE. CDR3 length: 13 residues. V lost 4 bases, J lost 12 bases, and 17 bases lay in between. The CDR3 loop reads CASSPRSFGGQFF. CDR3 DNA sequence: TGTGCCAGCAGCCCACGATCTTTCGGGGGGCAGTTCTTC.